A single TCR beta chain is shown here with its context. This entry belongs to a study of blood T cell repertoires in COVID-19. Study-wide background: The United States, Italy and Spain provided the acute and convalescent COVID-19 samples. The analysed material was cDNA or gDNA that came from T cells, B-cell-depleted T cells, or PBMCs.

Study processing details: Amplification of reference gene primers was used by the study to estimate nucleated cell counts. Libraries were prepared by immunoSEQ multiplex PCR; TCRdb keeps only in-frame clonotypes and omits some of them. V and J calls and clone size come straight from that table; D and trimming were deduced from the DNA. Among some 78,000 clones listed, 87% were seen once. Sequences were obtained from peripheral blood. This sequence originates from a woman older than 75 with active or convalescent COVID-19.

The CDR3 region has the DNA TGTGCCAGCAGCACCACAGCCCTGCGTGACACCATATATTTT. Residues: CASSTTALRDTIYF. The V call is TRBV11-2, the J call TRBJ1-3, with D hard to call. Germline CDR1 and CDR2: SGHAT and FQNNGV. The CDR3 consists of 14 residues. V lost 5 bases, J lost 8 bases, and 16 bases lay in between. The full variable domain, rest sourced from reference TRBV11-2 and TRBJ1-3, is EAGVAQSPRYKIIEKRQSVAFWCNPISGHATLYWYQQILGQGPKLLIQFQNNGVVDDSQLPKDRFSAERLKGVDSTLKIQPAKLEDSAVYLCASSTTALRDTIYFGEGSWLTVV.